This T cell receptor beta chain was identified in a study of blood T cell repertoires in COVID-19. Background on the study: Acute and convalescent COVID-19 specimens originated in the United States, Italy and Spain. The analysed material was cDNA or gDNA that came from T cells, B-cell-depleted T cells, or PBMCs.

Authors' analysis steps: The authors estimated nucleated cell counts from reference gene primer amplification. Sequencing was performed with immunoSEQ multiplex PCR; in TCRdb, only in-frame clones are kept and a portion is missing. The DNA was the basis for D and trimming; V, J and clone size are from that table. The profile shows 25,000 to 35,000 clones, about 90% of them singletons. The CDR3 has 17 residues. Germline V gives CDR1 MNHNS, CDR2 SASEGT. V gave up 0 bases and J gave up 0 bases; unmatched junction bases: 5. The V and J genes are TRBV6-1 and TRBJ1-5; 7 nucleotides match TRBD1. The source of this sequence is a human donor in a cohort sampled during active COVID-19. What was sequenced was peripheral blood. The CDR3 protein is CASSEARQGDSNQPQHF. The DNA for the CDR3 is TGTGCCAGCAGTGAAGCCCGGCAGGGGGATAGCAATCAGCCCCAGCATTTT.